This T cell receptor (beta chain) emerged from a study of T cells in Graves' hyperthyroidism and ophthalmopathy. Uncontrolled infection, other autoimmune disease, pregnancy or lactation barred patients from enrollment. Amplified TCR beta CDR3 regions came from RNA transcripts. Carried out on the TCR CDR3, a first-round RT-PCR used the HTBI primer set. TCRdb independently ran MiXCR on the multiplex PCR reads; one entry per CDR3 protein. The data hold hundreds of thousands of distinct CDR3 sequences, with roughly 40% observed a single time. The table lists this clonotype with a few counts. The specimen was blood. The origin of this receptor is a young man with Graves' hyperthyroidism.

The CDR3 sequence: CASGEGKDEQYF. The CDR3 region has the DNA TGTGCCAGCGGGGAAGGAAAAGACGAGCAGTACTTC. The chain is built from TRBV6-5 and TRBJ2-7; D not certain. The CDR3 contains 12 residues. Germline V gene data show CDR1 as MNHEY and CDR2 as SVGAGI. Trimming shortened V by 8 bases and J by 5 bases, and 13 bases separated the two germline ends.